This entry features one T cell receptor (beta chain) sequence. What it recognizes is unknown. These data are taken from a study of OX40 agonist ivuxolimab in advanced cancers. General observations from the study: At doses 0.1 to 3.0 mg/kg, CD4+ and CD8+ clones expanded.

With 0 bases clipped from V and 4 bases from J, the junction kept 6 bases outside the gene matches. The CDR3 length is 15 residues. The germline V gene has CDR1 SGDLS and CDR2 YYNGEE. The repertoire was sequenced with immunoSEQ multiplex PCR; TCRdb's copy has only in-frame clones and lacks some. The sample yields 20,000 or so clones, about 86% seen once. The receptor comes from an adult with an advanced solid tumor such as melanoma, head and neck, liver or kidney cancer. The rearrangement joins TRBV9 to TRBJ2-5; the match to TRBD1 covers 7 bases. Here the sequenced sample was CD4+ or CD8+ T cells sorted from blood, taken in a trial of the OX40 agonist ivuxolimab. The CDR3 sequence is CASSVALGQAETQYF. CDR3 nucleotide sequence: TGTGCCAGCAGCGTAGCCCTCGGACAGGCAGAGACCCAGTACTTC. Full variable domain (outside the CDR3, taken from reference TRBV9 and TRBJ2-5): DSGVTQTPKHLITATGQRVTLRCSPRSGDLSVYWYQQSLDQGLQFLIQYYNGEERAKGNILERFSAQQFPDLHSELNLSSLELGDSALYFCASSVALGQAETQYFGPGTRLLVL.